This T cell receptor (beta chain) came from a study of blood T cells in healthy people across ages. Study-level background: Template switching retrieved approximately one barcoded beta molecule for each two T cells. General study results and limits: Estimates based on one million T cells were treated as lower bounds.

A second PCR of about 6 to 11 cycles used a sample-barcoded 5' primer and a J-beta primer mix. A template-switch adaptor with 12 random nucleotides tagged each cDNA molecule. MiXCR was run by TCRdb on the 5' RACE reads, yielding one entry per CDR3 protein. The table includes around 1,500,000 distinct CDR3 sequences, roughly 27% detected once. Between the trimmed V and J ends, which lost 11 bases and 7 bases, there was a span of 21 bases. CDR3 length: 14 amino acids. From germline, CDR1 is SNHLY and CDR2 FYNNEI. Note on this clonotype: Its target is not known.

The rearrangement uses TRBV2 and TRBJ2-1; D might be TRBD1 (6 bases). The sequenced sample was blood. The TCR comes from a woman between 25 and 40 years old in good health. CDR3 region: CAPRVLDSENEQFF. The CDR3 nucleotides are TGTGCCCCAAGGGTGTTGGACAGCGAGAATGAGCAGTTCTTC.